This T cell receptor (beta chain) stems from a study of T cell clones after liver transplantation (dated by TCRdb to about 2019). About the investigation overall: The samples were obtained from ITN030ST, a randomized trial that attempted immunosuppression withdrawal within 2 years after liver transplantation. Third party-reactive TCRbeta sequences were also identified from pre-transplant MLRs to serve as an antigen-independent comparator for donor-reactive sequences. Blood samples were collected pre-transplant, then pre-randomization ahead of withdrawal, and finally post-randomization once withdrawal had either been completed or failed. Tolerance meant complete immunosuppression withdrawal for at least one year without liver enzymes rising beyond twice the upper limit of normal. The subjects received no induction therapy and were kept on standard immunosuppression until randomization at 12-24 months post-transplant. Donor-reactive T cell clones were identified by TCRbeta sequencing after a pre-transplant mixed lymphocyte reaction and then tracked in post-transplant blood. Three of the eight recipients were HCV-positive; the others were transplanted for non-autoimmune, non-viral indications. The studied cohort comprised 8 liver transplant recipients, 3 classified as tolerant and 5 as non-tolerant. What the work shows at the level of the full study, not this receptor alone: The conclusions were considered preliminary, being limited by small, heterogeneous patient numbers and non-standardized post-transplant time points. Since no allograft tissue specimens were available, donor-reactive T cells may have migrated into the graft instead of being deleted. Donor-reactive sequences declined more than third party-reactive ones, suggesting partial antigen-specific deletion unrelated to withdrawal success. Once repertoire turnover was taken into account, donor-reactive detection showed a significant reduction for CD4 in 7 of 8 subjects and for CD8 in 8 of 8. In most of the 8 subjects, regardless of tolerance or HCV status, circulating donor-reactive CD4 TCRbeta sequences dropped significantly post-transplant. In a couple of subjects, low numbers of available donor cells limited the measurable donor-reactive repertoire.

This specimen's time point label, interpreted: pre-transplant. Unstimulated PBMCs, after thawing, were stained for CD3, CD4 and CD8 and then FACS-sorted into CD3+CD4+ and CD3+CD8+ populations. All 8 studied subjects were randomized to immunosuppression withdrawal. Genomic DNA was isolated with the Qiagen DNeasy Blood and Tissue Kit. High-throughput TCRbeta CDR3 sequencing of frozen genomic DNA was performed by immunoSEQ, including PCR amplification, mapping, bias correction and internal controls. As for the original processing: Productive rearrangements were kept, and unique TCRbeta sequences were defined by CDR3 nucleotide sequence plus V and J gene. For classification of a sequence as donor-reactive, at least 5-fold expansion in CFSE-low cells relative to unstimulated pre-transplant cells and a frequency of at least 0.01% were required. Minimum frequency thresholds were set for each subject based on the unstimulated sample with the lowest template count, ensuring at least 90% detection power. Jensen-Shannon divergence between the top 1000 TCRbeta sequences post-transplant and pre-transplant was used to measure repertoire turnover. Changes in detection of donor-reactive sequences were tested with two-sided Fisher's exact tests. The clones in this table, taken by TCRdb from immuneACCESS, are in-frame only. Not every clone is retained; where verified, under half of the shortfall comes from an unresolved V gene, and the cause of the rest is unknown. V and J calls and clone size are those listed in that table; D and trimming were worked out from the DNA. For this sample there are about 75,000 clones; around nine tenths appear just once. 2% to 3% of the sample lies in the top ten.

A distance of 18 bases separates the germline ends of V and J, which lose 4 bases and 4 bases respectively. Reading from cysteine to phenylalanine, the CDR3 counts 16 amino acids. Of the read, only the CDR3 DNA is kept; its 48 bases are in frame from base 1. CDR1 is given as SGHTA and CDR2 as FQGNSA, both from the germline V gene. As for this clone: No antigen is known for it. Base qualities are not provided; no much larger clone lies one nucleotide away.

Sequencing was performed on CD4+ T cells from blood, taken before liver transplant. The sequence came from a human donor who received a liver transplant. Recombination joined TRBV7-2 with TRBJ2-3; the D gene is perhaps TRBD2, on 6 matching bases. The CDR3 corresponds to CASSSVRGRRPDTQYF. The DNA sequence reads TGTGCCAGCAGCTCAGTTCGAGGGAGGAGACCAGATACGCAGTATTTT.